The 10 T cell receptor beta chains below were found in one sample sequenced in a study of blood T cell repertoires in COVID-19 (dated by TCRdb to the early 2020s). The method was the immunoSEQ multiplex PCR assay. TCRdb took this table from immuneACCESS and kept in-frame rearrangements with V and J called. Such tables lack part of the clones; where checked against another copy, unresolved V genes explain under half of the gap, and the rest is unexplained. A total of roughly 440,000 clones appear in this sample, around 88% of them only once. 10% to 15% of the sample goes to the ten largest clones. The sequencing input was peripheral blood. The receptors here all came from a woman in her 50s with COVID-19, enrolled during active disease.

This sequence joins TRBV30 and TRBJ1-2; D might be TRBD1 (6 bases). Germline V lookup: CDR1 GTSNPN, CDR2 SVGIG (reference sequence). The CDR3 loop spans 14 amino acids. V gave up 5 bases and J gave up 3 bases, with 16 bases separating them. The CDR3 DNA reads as TGTGCCTGGGAAGCGGACAGAATCGACTATGGCTACACCTTC. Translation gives CAWEADRIDYGYTF.

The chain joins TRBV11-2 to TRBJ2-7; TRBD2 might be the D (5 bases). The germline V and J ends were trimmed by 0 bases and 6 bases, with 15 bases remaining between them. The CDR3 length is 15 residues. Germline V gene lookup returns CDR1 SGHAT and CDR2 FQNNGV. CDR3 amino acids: CASSLDRGSEREQYF. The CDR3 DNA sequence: TGTGCCAGCAGCTTAGATCGGGGTAGCGAACGCGAGCAGTACTTC. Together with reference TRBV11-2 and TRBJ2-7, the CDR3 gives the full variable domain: EAGVAQSPRYKIIEKRQSVAFWCNPISGHATLYWYQQILGQGPKLLIQFQNNGVVDDSQLPKDRFSAERLKGVDSTLKIQPAKLEDSAVYLCASSLDRGSEREQYFGPGTRLTVT.

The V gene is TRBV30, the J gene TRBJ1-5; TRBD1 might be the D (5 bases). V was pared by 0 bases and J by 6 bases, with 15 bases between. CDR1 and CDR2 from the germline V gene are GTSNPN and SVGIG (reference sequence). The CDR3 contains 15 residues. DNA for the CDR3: TGTGCCTGGAGTGTCGGCCGGCAGGGTGGTCAGCCCCAGCATTTT. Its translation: CAWSVGRQGGQPQHF. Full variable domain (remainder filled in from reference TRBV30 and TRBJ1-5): SQTIHQWPATLVQPVGSPLSLECTVEGTSNPNLYWYRQAAGRGLQLLFYSVGIGQISSEVPQNLSASRPQDRQFILSSKKLLLSDSGFYLCAWSVGRQGGQPQHFGDGTRLSIL.

The CDR3 nucleotides read TGTGCCAGCAGCCCGAGGTTAGACACAGATACGCAGTATTTT. Protein product: CASSPRLDTDTQYF. The J gene is TRBJ2-3, the V gene TRBV5-6; D gene ambiguous. The CDR3 is 14 amino acids. Germline V gene data show CDR1 as SGHDT and CDR2 as YYEEEE. V was trimmed by 4 bases and J by 2 bases, leaving 11 bases between them.

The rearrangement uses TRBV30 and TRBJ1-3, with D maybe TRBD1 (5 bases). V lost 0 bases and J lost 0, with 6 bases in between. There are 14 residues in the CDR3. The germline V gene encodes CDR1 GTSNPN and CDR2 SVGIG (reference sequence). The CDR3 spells CAWSVQDSGNTIYF. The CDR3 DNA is TGTGCCTGGAGTGTACAGGACTCTGGAAACACCATATATTTT.

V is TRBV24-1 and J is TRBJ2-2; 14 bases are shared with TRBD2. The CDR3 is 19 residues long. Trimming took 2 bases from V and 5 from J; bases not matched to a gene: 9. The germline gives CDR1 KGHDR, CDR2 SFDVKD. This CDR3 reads CATSDWGLAGALGTGELFF. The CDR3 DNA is TGTGCCACCAGTGATTGGGGACTAGCGGGGGCCCTTGGAACCGGGGAGCTGTTTTTT.

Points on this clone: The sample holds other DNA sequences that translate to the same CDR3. The CDR3 sequence is CASSLSSGANVLTF. As DNA, the CDR3 is TGTGCCAGCTCACTCAGCTCTGGGGCCAACGTCCTGACTTTC. The V and J genes are TRBV18 and TRBJ2-6, with no clear D. Germline CDR1 reads KGHSH; CDR2 reads LQKENI. The CDR3 is 14 amino acids. Trimming shortened V by 4 bases and J by 0 bases, and 4 bases separated the two germline ends.

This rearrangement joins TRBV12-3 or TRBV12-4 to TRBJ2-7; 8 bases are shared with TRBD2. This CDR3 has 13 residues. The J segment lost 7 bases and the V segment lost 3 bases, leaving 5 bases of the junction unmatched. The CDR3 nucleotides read TGTGCCAGCAGTTTGAGGACTAGCAGGGAGCAGTACTTC. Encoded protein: CASSLRTSREQYF.

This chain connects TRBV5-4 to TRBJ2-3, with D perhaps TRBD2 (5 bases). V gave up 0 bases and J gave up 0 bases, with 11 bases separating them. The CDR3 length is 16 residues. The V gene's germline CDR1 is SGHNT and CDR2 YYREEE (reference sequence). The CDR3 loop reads CASSLERGASTDTQYF. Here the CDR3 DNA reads TGTGCCAGCAGCTTGGAACGGGGTGCTAGCACAGATACGCAGTATTTT. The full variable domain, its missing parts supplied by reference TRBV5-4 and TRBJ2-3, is ETGVTQSPTHLIKTRGQQVTLRCSSQSGHNTVSWYQQALGQGPQFIFQYYREEENGRGNFPPRFSGLQFPNYSSELNVNALELDDSALYLCASSLERGASTDTQYFGPGTRLTVL.

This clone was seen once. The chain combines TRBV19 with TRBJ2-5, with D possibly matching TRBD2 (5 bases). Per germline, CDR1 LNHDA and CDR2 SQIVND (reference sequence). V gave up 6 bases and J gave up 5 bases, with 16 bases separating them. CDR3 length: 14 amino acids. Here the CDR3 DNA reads TGTGCCAGTAGCCCCTCCGGGGTGCCGGAGACCCAGTACTTC. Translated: CASSPSGVPETQYF.